The rows below give T cell receptor beta chains drawn from one sample of a study of PD-L1 blockade in urothelial cancer. Profiling relied on immunoSEQ multiplex PCR, and the TCRdb table lists in-frame clones only, not all of them. Here the sample spans tens of thousands of clones, around 84% being singletons. This specimen consisted of PBMCs, obtained around atezolizumab (anti-PD-L1) treatment. The receptors shown here come from a man aged 70 or older with urothelial cancer. The CDR3 runs from the conserved cysteine through the conserved F or W.

>TRBV29-1|12|TRBJ2-1
CSAGRQDNEQFF
>TRBV27|18|TRBJ2-7
CASSLVSAGFNNYYEQYF
>TRBV18|19|TRBJ2-3
CASSQRVDRTGSATDTQYF
>TRBV5-5|15|TRBJ1-5
CASSLEAGINQPQHF
>TRBV18|17|TRBJ2-1
CASSPQTSISSYNEQFF
>TRBV27|17|TRBJ2-7
CASSLEDRVRNKDEQYF
>TRBV19|15|TRBJ2-7
CASTLTGGATYEQYF
>TRBV2|13|TRBJ1-5
CASIEGSNQPQHF
>TRBV18|17|TRBJ2-3
CASSTTSGLERGDTQYF
>TRBV6-1|11|TRBJ2-7
CASEVSYEQYF
>TRBV5-4|19|TRBJ2-1
CASTRPGRQGREILNEQFF
>TRBV28|14|TRBJ2-7
CASSLGAGGVEQYF
>TRBV5-1|14|TRBJ1-1
CASSLSGLGTEAFF
>TRBV28|16|TRBJ2-2
CASSYPDDRYTGELFF
>TRBV6-1|14|TRBJ2-1
CASSERGRGDEQFF
>TRBV18|15|TRBJ2-7
CASSPSGRLLNEQYF
>TRBV28|14|TRBJ1-2
CASGFYTQSGGYTF
>TRBV9|14|TRBJ2-1
CASGRGQGYNEQFF
>TRBV6-1|14|TRBJ2-7
CASRAGTGTYEQYF
>TRBV21-1|17|TRBJ2-3
CARFPGLAGLSTDTQYF
>TRBV6-1|13|TRBJ1-2
CASSLGGAEGYTF
>TRBV27|13|TRBJ1-1
CASKDRARTEAFF
>TRBV5-1|14|TRBJ1-1
CASSAGQMNTEAFF
>TRBV28|14|TRBJ2-7
CASSLSGGSYEQYF
>TRBV5-1|16|TRBJ1-4
CASSTFPGATNEKLFF
>TRBV7-4|15|TRBJ2-1
CASSTISGTYNEQFF
>TRBV19|15|TRBJ1-1
CASSLVGSLNTEAFF
>TRBV6-1|15|TRBJ2-2
CASRLAGGDTGELFF
>TRBV28|15|TRBJ2-5
CASSSGGANQETQYF
>TRBV10-3|12|TRBJ2-7
CAIRASSHEQYF
>TRBV4-1|19|TRBJ1-2
CASSQDRFGRGQGDYGYTF
>TRBV7-3|17|TRBJ2-5
CASSSPPGTGRQETQYF
>TRBV30|14|TRBJ2-7
CAWWTGLIRYEQYF
>TRBV9|16|TRBJ2-1
CASSVGTSANYNEQFF
>TRBV11-3|13|TRBJ2-1
CASSFLAGNEQFF
>TRBV7-9|16|TRBJ2-2
CASSYPGTVNTGELFF
>TRBV20-1|11|TRBJ1-1
CSATGDTEAFF
>TRBV5-1|13|TRBJ2-7
CASSSGGLAGVDF
>TRBV28|19|TRBJ2-1
CASSFPPSSGSSENNEQFF
>TRBV5-1|15|TRBJ1-6
CASSGNRGTDSPLHF
>TRBV4-1|16|TRBJ2-1
CASSQDPSVAYNEQFF
>TRBV28|15|TRBJ1-5
CASSLLGTGYQPQHF
>TRBV28|15|TRBJ1-1
CASSLLRGENTEAFF
>TRBV9|15|TRBJ2-2
CASSVDLANTGELFF
>TRBV9|14|TRBJ2-3
CASSDSGSTDTQYF
>TRBV18|14|TRBJ2-3
CASSPRAGLDTQYF